This is a list of T cell receptor beta chains from one sample in a study of T cells in Graves' hyperthyroidism and ophthalmopathy. TCRdb ran MiXCR on the multiplex PCR reads and lists one entry per CDR3 protein. Found here are a few hundred thousand distinct CDR3 sequences, 15% to 20% of them singletons; the top ten hold just under 45%. The sequenced material came from blood. The receptor source for this set is a middle-aged man with Graves' hyperthyroidism. The CDR3 runs from the conserved cysteine through the conserved F or W. A D gene is named only where the DNA matches it firmly. Part of the rows lack a size; the others show once, few, many or a class for expanded clones.

d_call,clone_size,v_call,j_call,cdr3_aa,cdr3_nt
-,many,TRBV28,TRBJ2-5,CASSLPSRDLQETQYF,TGTGCCAGCAGTTTACCGTCCCGGGACCTACAAGAGACCCAGTACTTC
-,-,TRBV6-1,TRBJ1-1,CASIPGANYLNTEAFF,TGTGCCAGCATTCCTGGGGCCAACTACCTGAACACTGAAGCTTTCTTT
TRBD1,few,TRBV5-5,TRBJ2-7,CASSLEGQGAGEQYF,TGTGCCAGCAGCTTGGAAGGACAGGGGGCTGGAGAGCAGTACTTC
-,many,TRBV27,TRBJ2-1,CASSLRGTSYNEQFF,TGTGCCAGCAGTTTACGAGGGACATCCTACAATGAGCAGTTCTTC
TRBD1,-,TRBV13,TRBJ1-2,CASSAPQDRVDGYTF,TGTGCCAGCAGCGCCCCACAGGACAGGGTGGATGGCTACACCTTC
TRBD1,-,TRBV29-1,TRBJ2-7,CSAVGTGNYEQYF,TGCAGCGCCGTTGGGACAGGTAACTACGAGCAGTACTTC
TRBD2,-,TRBV20-1,TRBJ2-3,CSAPTSGGSDTQYF,TGCAGTGCGCCGACTAGCGGGGGCTCCGATACGCAGTATTTT
TRBD2,many,TRBV11-3,TRBJ2-1,CASSLDMGTNDEQFF,TGTGCCAGCAGCTTAGATATGGGGACTAACGATGAGCAGTTCTTC
-,-,TRBV7-2,TRBJ2-1,CASSYQGWSYNEQFF,TGTGCCAGCAGCTACCAGGGATGGTCCTACAATGAGCAGTTCTTC
-,many,TRBV3-2,TRBJ2-7,CASSPRLGYEQYF,TGTGCCAGCAGCCCCAGGTTGGGGTACGAGCAGTACTTC
-,-,TRBV5-5,TRBJ2-7,CASSLLSGTYEQYF,TGTGCCAGCAGCTTGTTGTCTGGGACCTACGAGCAGTACTTC
TRBD1,-,TRBV29-1,TRBJ1-1,CSVAGQIVNTEAFF,TGCAGCGTTGCGGGACAGATCGTGAACACTGAAGCTTTCTTT
TRBD2,-,TRBV3-1,TRBJ2-2,CASSRTSGVTGELFF,TGTGCCAGCAGCCGTACTAGCGGGGTCACCGGGGAGCTGTTTTTT
TRBD1,once,TRBV7-9,TRBJ1-5,CASSWPPHTGEYNQPQHF,TGTGCCAGCAGCTGGCCCCCCCATACAGGGGAATACAATCAGCCCCAGCATTTT
-,-,TRBV29-1,TRBJ1-1,CSDATGMNTEAFF,TGCAGCGACGCGACAGGTATGAACACTGAAGCTTTCTTT
TRBD2,-,TRBV14,TRBJ2-3,CASSPLAGNTDTQYF,TGTGCCAGCAGCCCCTTAGCGGGTAATACAGATACGCAGTATTTT
-,-,TRBV10-2,TRBJ2-1,CATERTGSPYNEQFF,TGCGCCACCGAGCGTACAGGGTCCCCTTACAATGAGCAGTTCTTC
TRBD1,few,TRBV19,TRBJ1-1,CASRGWTGGTEAFF,TGTGCCAGTAGAGGGTGGACAGGGGGCACTGAAGCTTTCTTT
-,many,TRBV20-1,TRBJ1-6,CSALFTGLHSPLHF,TGCAGTGCTCTATTCACAGGGTTGCATTCACCCCTCCACTTT
TRBD1,-,TRBV6-1,TRBJ2-1,CASSVRGQGTYEQFF,TGTGCCAGCAGTGTAAGGGGACAGGGGACGTATGAGCAGTTCTTC
-,few,TRBV10-3,TRBJ2-3,CAISGESTDTQYF,TGTGCCATCAGCGGGGAAAGCACAGATACGCAGTATTTT
-,-,TRBV5-4,TRBJ2-1,CASSRGEVGSYNEQFF,TGTGCCAGCAGCCGTGGGGAGGTTGGCTCCTACAATGAGCAGTTCTTC
-,many,TRBV27,TRBJ2-3,CASSLWVVAGGGTDTQYF,TGTGCCAGCAGTTTATGGGTCGTCGCGGGCGGGGGCACAGATACGCAGTATTTT
TRBD1,many,TRBV5-6,TRBJ2-4,CASSLVQGNIQYF,TGTGCCAGCAGCTTGGTACAGGGGAACATTCAGTACTTC
-,-,TRBV15,TRBJ2-3,CATSSWPLAVGGDTQYF,TGTGCCACCAGCTCCTGGCCCCTAGCCGTGGGGGGAGATACGCAGTATTTT
TRBD1,many,TRBV15,TRBJ1-5,CATSPRDRGPDQPQHF,TGTGCCACCAGCCCCCGGGACAGGGGTCCGGATCAGCCCCAGCATTTT
-,-,TRBV5-1,TRBJ1-2,CASSYVAANGYTF,TGCGCCAGCAGCTATGTGGCAGCCAATGGCTACACCTTC
TRBD2,few,TRBV7-2,TRBJ2-7,CASTVSSGPHSYEQYF,TGTGCCAGCACCGTATCTAGCGGGCCCCACTCCTACGAGCAGTACTTC
TRBD1,many,TRBV12-3/TRBV12-4,TRBJ1-5,CASTWGTVQPQHF,TGTGCCAGCACCTGGGGGACAGTTCAGCCCCAGCATTTT
-,few,TRBV19,TRBJ2-1,CASSIITGPDDNEQFF,TGTGCCAGTAGTATAATCACGGGTCCGGACGACAATGAGCAGTTCTTC
-,few,TRBV7-2,TRBJ1-2,CASSLGRNGYTF,TGTGCCAGCAGCTTAGGGAGGAACGGCTACACCTTC
TRBD1,many,TRBV7-3,TRBJ1-1,CASSWGQGEDTEAFF,TGTGCCAGCAGCTGGGGACAGGGGGAGGACACTGAAGCTTTCTTT
-,many,TRBV18,TRBJ1-2,CASSPDSIGYGYTF,TGTGCCAGCTCCCCGGACAGTATTGGCTATGGCTACACCTTC
TRBD2,-,TRBV7-6,TRBJ2-3,CASSTVHSLAGGQDTQYF,TGTGCCAGCAGCACCGTACACTCACTAGCGGGGGGGCAAGATACGCAGTATTTT
TRBD1,few,TRBV6-1,TRBJ2-7,CASKGQGSYEQYF,TGTGCCAGCAAGGGACAGGGCTCCTACGAGCAGTACTTC
-,many,TRBV7-2,TRBJ1-6,CASSPGGLGYSPLHF,TGTGCCAGCAGCCCCGGGGGATTAGGTTATTCACCCCTCCACTTT
-,many,TRBV28,TRBJ2-1,CVTRSYNEQFF,TGTGTTACTCGCTCCTACAATGAGCAGTTCTTC
TRBD1,many,TRBV24-1,TRBJ2-1,CATSDWDRVNNEQFF,TGTGCCACCAGTGACTGGGACAGGGTGAACAATGAGCAGTTCTTC
-,few,TRBV7-2,TRBJ2-3,CASTISAGSGADTQYF,TGTGCCAGCACCATATCGGCGGGGTCAGGGGCAGATACGCAGTATTTT
-,few,TRBV6-2/TRBV6-3,TRBJ1-5,CASSYRGHGNQPQHF,TGTGCCAGCAGTTACCGGGGACACGGCAATCAGCCCCAGCATTTT
TRBD1,many,TRBV7-8,TRBJ2-5,CASSSQRTGGNRGQETQYF,TGTGCCAGCAGCTCGCAGAGGACAGGGGGCAATAGGGGGCAAGAGACCCAGTACTTC
-,many,TRBV7-9,TRBJ2-1,CASSSYGSYNEQFF,TGTGCCAGCAGCTCTTACGGCTCCTACAATGAGCAGTTCTTC
-,-,TRBV29-1,TRBJ1-4,CSVEGQGHEKLFF,TGCAGCGTTGAAGGGCAGGGTCATGAAAAACTGTTTTTT
-,many,TRBV28,TRBJ1-4,CASSFSRLPNEKLFF,TGTGCCAGCAGTTTTTCGCGGCTGCCTAATGAAAAACTGTTTTTT
-,-,TRBV14,TRBJ2-7,CASSISRSRQSSYEQYF,TGTGCCAGCAGCATATCTCGTTCTCGGCAGTCCTCCTACGAGCAGTACTTC
TRBD1,many,TRBV20-1,TRBJ2-7,CSARDRSYEQYF,TGCAGTGCAAGGGACAGGTCCTACGAGCAGTACTTC
-,-,TRBV19,TRBJ2-7,CASTGTRDYEQYF,TGTGCCAGCACAGGGACTCGGGACTACGAGCAGTACTTC
TRBD2,few,TRBV6-5,TRBJ2-3,CASSSVAGGPTDTQYF,TGTGCCAGCAGTTCCGTAGCGGGGGGGCCTACAGATACGCAGTATTTT
-,-,TRBV7-2,TRBJ1-5,CASSFQGSNQPQHF,TGTGCCAGCAGCTTCCAGGGTTCCAATCAGCCCCAGCATTTT
-,many,TRBV28,TRBJ2-3,CASHRDTISDTQYF,TGTGCCAGTCACCGGGACACGATATCAGATACGCAGTATTTT
-,-,TRBV28,TRBJ1-1,CASSIGENTEAFF,TGTGCCAGCAGCATCGGGGAGAACACTGAAGCTTTCTTT
-,many,TRBV7-8,TRBJ1-6,CASSFGRPNSPLHF,TGTGCCAGCAGCTTCGGGCGCCCGAATTCACCCCTCCACTTT
TRBD2,-,TRBV20-1,TRBJ2-1,CSARDRWGTSDSRSSYNEQFF,TGCAGTGCTAGAGATCGTTGGGGGACTAGCGACTCTAGGAGCTCCTACAATGAGCAGTTCTTC